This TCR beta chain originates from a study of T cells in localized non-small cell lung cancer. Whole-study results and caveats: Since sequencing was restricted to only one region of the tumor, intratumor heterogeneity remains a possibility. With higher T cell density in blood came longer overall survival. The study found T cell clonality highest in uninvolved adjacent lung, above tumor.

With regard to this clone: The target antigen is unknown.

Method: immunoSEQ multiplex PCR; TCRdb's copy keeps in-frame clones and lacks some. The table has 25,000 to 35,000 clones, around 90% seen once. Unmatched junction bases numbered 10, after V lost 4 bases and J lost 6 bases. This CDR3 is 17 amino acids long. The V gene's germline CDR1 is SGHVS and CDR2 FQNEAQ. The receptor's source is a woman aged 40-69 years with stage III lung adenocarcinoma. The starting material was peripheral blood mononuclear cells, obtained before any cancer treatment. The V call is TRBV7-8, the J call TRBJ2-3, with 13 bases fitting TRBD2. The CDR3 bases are TGTGCCAGCAGCTCCTACGGACTAGCGGGGGACTCGGATACGCAGTATTTT. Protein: CASSSYGLAGDSDTQYF.